Listed below are T cell receptor beta chains from one sample, sequenced in a study of blood T cell repertoires in COVID-19. TCRdb's table, derived via immunoSEQ multiplex PCR, lists solely in-frame clones and lacks some. The sample has about 180,000 clones, around 73% seen once; the top ten hold 17%. Sequences were obtained from PBMCs or T cells enriched from blood (not recorded which). Receptors were obtained from a woman aged 50 to 60 who had recovered from COVID-19. CDR3s include the opening cysteine and the closing phenylalanine or tryptophan. D genes are given only for firm matches. Size is stated for part of the rows, as once, few or many counts, or as a class when the clone is expanded.

size,length,J,V,D,CDR3,DNA
.,15,TRBJ2-1,TRBV9,.,CASSGRDTVYNEQFF,TGTGCCAGCAGCGGCCGGGACACAGTATACAATGAGCAGTTCTTC
.,14,TRBJ2-3,TRBV6-2/TRBV6-3,.,CASSLDTSTDTQYF,TGTGCCAGCAGTCTGGACACTAGCACAGATACGCAGTATTTT
.,15,TRBJ1-2,TRBV11-2,.,CASRRSGGAGYGYTF,TGTGCCAGCAGGAGGTCGGGGGGCGCTGGCTATGGCTACACCTTC
.,15,TRBJ1-2,TRBV24-1,.,CATSDNAGVDYGYTF,TGTGCCACCAGTGATAATGCGGGGGTGGACTATGGCTACACCTTC
.,16,TRBJ2-2,TRBV24-1,TRBD2,CATSDKLAGFTGELFF,TGTGCCACCAGTGATAAACTAGCGGGATTCACCGGGGAGCTGTTTTTT
.,11,TRBJ2-1,TRBV7-2,.,CASRQGFEQFF,TGTGCCAGCAGGCAGGGGTTTGAGCAGTTCTTC
.,13,TRBJ2-5,TRBV19,.,CASSSTARETQYF,TGTGCCAGCTCTAGCACCGCCCGGGAGACCCAGTACTTC
.,17,TRBJ2-2,TRBV24-1,TRBD1,CATSTPGQGVKTGELFF,TGTGCCACCAGTACTCCGGGACAGGGCGTTAAAACGGGGGAGCTGTTTTTT
once,17,TRBJ2-2,TRBV7-6,TRBD2,CASSSGLAGGITGELFF,TGTGCCAGCAGCTCCGGACTAGCGGGAGGGATCACCGGGGAGCTGTTTTTT
.,15,TRBJ1-6,TRBV7-9,TRBD1,CASSPGDRENSPLHF,TGTGCCAGCAGCCCCGGGGACAGGGAGAATTCACCCCTCCACTTT
.,18,TRBJ2-2,TRBV7-2,TRBD2,CASSLGTSGASNTGELFF,TGTGCCAGCAGCTTGGGGACTAGCGGGGCCTCGAACACCGGGGAGCTGTTTTTT
.,15,TRBJ1-5,TRBV4-1,TRBD1,CASSPEIQGNQPQHF,TGCGCCAGCAGCCCGGAAATACAGGGGAATCAGCCCCAGCATTTT
.,15,TRBJ1-1,TRBV2,.,CATKGATGRNTEAFF,TGTGCCACCAAAGGGGCGACTGGTAGGAACACTGAAGCTTTCTTT
.,12,TRBJ1-1,TRBV29-1,.,CSVVEGNTEAFF,TGCAGCGTTGTTGAGGGGAACACTGAAGCTTTCTTT
.,13,TRBJ1-2,TRBV28,.,CASHEQGRDGYTF,TGTGCCAGCCACGAACAGGGTCGGGATGGCTACACCTTC
.,15,TRBJ2-7,TRBV6-1,.,CASGEGGLKVSEQYF,TGTGCCAGCGGTGAAGGCGGGTTAAAGGTCTCCGAGCAGTACTTC
.,15,TRBJ2-5,TRBV5-1,TRBD2,CASSLAGGLGETQYF,TGCGCCAGCAGCTTGGCGGGAGGTCTGGGGGAGACCCAGTACTTC
.,16,TRBJ1-3,TRBV11-2,.,CASSLDRSYGGNTIYF,TGTGCCAGCAGCTTAGATCGGAGCTACGGGGGAAACACCATATATTTT
many,12,TRBJ2-1,TRBV7-9,.,CASSLDYHEQFF,TGTGCCAGCAGCTTAGACTACCATGAGCAGTTCTTC
.,16,TRBJ1-3,TRBV6-5,.,CASSYGGWAPGNTIYF,TGTGCCAGCAGTTACGGAGGCTGGGCGCCTGGAAACACCATATATTTT
once,13,TRBJ1-2,TRBV27,TRBD1,CASSTWTGYGYTF,TGTGCCAGCAGTACCTGGACAGGCTATGGCTACACCTTC